The entry below gives a single T cell receptor (beta chain) sequence along with its context. The assay was immunoSEQ multiplex PCR, and TCRdb's table has in-frame clones only and misses some. The sample lists roughly 71,000 clones, approximately 85% occurring once. The sample is drawn from a study of blood T cell repertoires in COVID-19. In the study overall: There were acute and convalescent COVID-19 samples, and they came from the United States, Italy and Spain.

This TCR derives from a man in his forties or fifties with acute or convalescent COVID-19. The sequencing sample was made of peripheral blood.

CDR3 region: CSALDVQGGRYGYTF. CDR3 nucleotide sequence: TGCAGCGCCCTTGACGTGCAGGGGGGCAGATATGGCTACACCTTC. The chain couples TRBV29-1 to TRBJ1-2; 7 positions agree with TRBD1. This CDR3 has 15 amino acids. Trimming took 7 bases from V and 5 from J; bases not matched to a gene: 16. The germline V gene has CDR1 SQVTM and CDR2 ANQGSEA.